What follows describes a single T cell receptor (beta chain). Assay: immunoSEQ multiplex PCR; the TCRdb copy retains only in-frame clones and omits some. The sample carries around 80,000 clones, about 88% recorded once. There are 18 residues in the CDR3. V shed 4 bases, J shed 0 bases, and the junction held 9 bases outside the gene matches. Germline CDR1 is LGHNT and CDR2 is FRNRAP. This entry belongs to a study of T cell responses to AZD1222 COVID-19 vaccine. This sample comprised peripheral blood, obtained on day 0 of AZD1222 vaccination. The chain couples TRBV12-5 to TRBJ2-3; 11 bases fit TRBD2. The TCR sequence derives from an adult in good health. This CDR3 reads CASGSPPRLAGSTDTQYF. Here the CDR3 DNA reads TGTGCTAGTGGTTCCCCGCCACGACTAGCGGGGAGCACAGATACGCAGTATTTT.